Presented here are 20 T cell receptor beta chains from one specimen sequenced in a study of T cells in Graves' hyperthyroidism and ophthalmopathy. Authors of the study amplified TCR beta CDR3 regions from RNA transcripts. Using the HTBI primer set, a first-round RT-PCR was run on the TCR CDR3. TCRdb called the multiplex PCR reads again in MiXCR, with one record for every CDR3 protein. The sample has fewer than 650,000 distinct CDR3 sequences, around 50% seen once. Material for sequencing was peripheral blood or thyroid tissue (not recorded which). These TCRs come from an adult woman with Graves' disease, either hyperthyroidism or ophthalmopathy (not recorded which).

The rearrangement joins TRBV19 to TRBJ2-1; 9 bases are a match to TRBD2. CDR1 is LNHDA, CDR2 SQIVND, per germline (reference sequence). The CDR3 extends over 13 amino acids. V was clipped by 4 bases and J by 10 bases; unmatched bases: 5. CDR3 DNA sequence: TGTGCCAGTAGTACACCAGCGGGAGGCGAGCAGTTCTTC. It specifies CASSTPAGGEQFF.

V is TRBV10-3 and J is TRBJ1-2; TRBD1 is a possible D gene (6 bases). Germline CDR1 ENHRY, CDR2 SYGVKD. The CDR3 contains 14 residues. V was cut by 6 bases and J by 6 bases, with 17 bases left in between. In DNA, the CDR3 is TGTGCCATCAGGGCAACCGACAGGCTTAATGGCTACACCTTC. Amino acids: CAIRATDRLNGYTF.

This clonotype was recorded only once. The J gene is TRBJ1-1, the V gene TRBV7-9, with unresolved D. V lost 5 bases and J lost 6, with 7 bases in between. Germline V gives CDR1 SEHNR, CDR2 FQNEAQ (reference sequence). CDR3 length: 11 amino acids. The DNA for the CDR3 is TGTGCCAGCAGCCCCGGCTCTGAAGCTTTCTTT. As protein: CASSPGSEAFF.

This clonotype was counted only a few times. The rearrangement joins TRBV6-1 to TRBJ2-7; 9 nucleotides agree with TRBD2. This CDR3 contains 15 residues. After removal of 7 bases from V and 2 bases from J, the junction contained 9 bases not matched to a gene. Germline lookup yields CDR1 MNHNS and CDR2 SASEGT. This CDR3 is CASTLSGSPTYEQYF. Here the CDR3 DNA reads TGTGCCAGCACCCTTAGCGGGAGCCCCACCTACGAGCAGTACTTC.

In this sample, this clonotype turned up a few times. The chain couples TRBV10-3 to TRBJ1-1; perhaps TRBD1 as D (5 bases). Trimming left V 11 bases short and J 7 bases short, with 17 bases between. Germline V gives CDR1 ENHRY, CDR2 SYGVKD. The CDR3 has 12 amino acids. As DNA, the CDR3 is TGTGCCTCCTGGGGGGGGATTGGTGAAGCTTTCTTT. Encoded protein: CASWGGIGEAFF.

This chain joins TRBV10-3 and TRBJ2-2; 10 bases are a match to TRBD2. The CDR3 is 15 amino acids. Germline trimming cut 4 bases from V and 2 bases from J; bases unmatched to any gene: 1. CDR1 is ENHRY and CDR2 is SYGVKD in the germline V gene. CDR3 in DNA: TGTGCCATCAGTGGGACTAGCGGAAACACCGGGGAGCTGTTTTTT. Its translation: CAISGTSGNTGELFF.

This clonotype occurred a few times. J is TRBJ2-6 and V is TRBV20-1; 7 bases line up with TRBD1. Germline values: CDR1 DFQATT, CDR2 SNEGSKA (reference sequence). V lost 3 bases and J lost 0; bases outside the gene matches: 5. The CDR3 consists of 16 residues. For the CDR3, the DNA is TGCAGTGCTAGGTTGACAGGGCACTCTGGGGCCAACGTCCTGACTTTC. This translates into CSARLTGHSGANVLTF.

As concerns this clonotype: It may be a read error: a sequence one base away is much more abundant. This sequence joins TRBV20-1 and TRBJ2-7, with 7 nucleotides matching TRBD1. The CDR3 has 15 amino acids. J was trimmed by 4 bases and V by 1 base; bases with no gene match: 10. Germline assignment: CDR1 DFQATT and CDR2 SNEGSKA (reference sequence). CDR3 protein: CSARGPTGDMYEQYF. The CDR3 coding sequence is TGCAGTGCTAGAGGTCCTACAGGGGACATGTACGAGCAGTACTTC.

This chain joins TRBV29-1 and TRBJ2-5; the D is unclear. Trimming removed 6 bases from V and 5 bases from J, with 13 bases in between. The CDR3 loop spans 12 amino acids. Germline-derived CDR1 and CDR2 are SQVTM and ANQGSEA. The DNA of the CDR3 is TGCAGCGTGTACGTGGGCCCGGAGACCCAGTACTTC. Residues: CSVYVGPETQYF.

The CDR3 is CASSEATGELFF. The CDR3 DNA sequence: TGTGCCAGCAGTGAAGCCACCGGGGAGCTGTTTTTT. J is TRBJ2-2 and V is TRBV2; D is unresolved. Germline V gene lookup returns CDR1 SNHLY and CDR2 FYNNEI. V was shortened by 0 bases and J by 4 bases, with 0 bases between the two germline ends. The CDR3 has 12 residues.

The CDR3 is CSASLRQEKNQPQHF. The CDR3 region has the DNA TGCAGTGCTAGTCTCAGACAGGAGAAAAATCAGCCCCAGCATTTT. V usage is TRBV20-1 and J usage is TRBJ1-5; D perhaps matches TRBD1 (6 bases). The CDR3 has 15 residues. V lost 3 bases and J 4 bases, leaving 16 bases between the germline ends. From germline, CDR1 is DFQATT and CDR2 SNEGSKA (reference sequence).

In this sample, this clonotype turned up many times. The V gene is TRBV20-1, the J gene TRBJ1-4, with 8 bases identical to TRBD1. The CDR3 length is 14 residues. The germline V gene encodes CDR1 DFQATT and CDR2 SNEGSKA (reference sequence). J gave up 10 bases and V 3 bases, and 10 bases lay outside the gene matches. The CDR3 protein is CSASVGTGLLKLFF. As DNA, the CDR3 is TGCAGTGCTAGTGTCGGGACAGGCCTTCTAAAACTGTTTTTT.

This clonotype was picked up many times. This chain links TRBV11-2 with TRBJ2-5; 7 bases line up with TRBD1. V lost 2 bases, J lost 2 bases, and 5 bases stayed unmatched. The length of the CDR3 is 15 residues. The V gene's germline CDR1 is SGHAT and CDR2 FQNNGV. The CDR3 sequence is CASSLRDRTQETQYF. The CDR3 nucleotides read TGTGCCAGCAGCTTACGGGACAGAACTCAAGAGACCCAGTACTTC. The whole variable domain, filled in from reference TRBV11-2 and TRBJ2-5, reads EAGVAQSPRYKIIEKRQSVAFWCNPISGHATLYWYQQILGQGPKLLIQFQNNGVVDDSQLPKDRFSAERLKGVDSTLKIQPAKLEDSAVYLCASSLRDRTQETQYFGPGTRLLVL.

CDR3 sequence reads: CASSLEIAGGAYEQYF. CDR3 nucleotides: TGTGCCAGCAGCTTAGAGATAGCGGGAGGAGCATACGAGCAGTACTTC. The genes are TRBV7-9 and TRBJ2-7; 10 bases fit TRBD2. The germline gives CDR1 SEHNR, CDR2 FQNEAQ (reference sequence). The CDR3 totals 16 residues. Trimming at V came to 1 base and at J to 4 bases, leaving 7 bases not matched to a gene. The variable domain in full, with the rest retrieved from reference TRBV7-9 and TRBJ2-7, is DTGVSQNPRHKITKRGQNVTFRCDPISEHNRLYWYRQTLGQGPEFLTYFQNEAQLEKSRLLSDRFSAERPKGSFSTLEIQRTEQGDSAMYLCASSLEIAGGAYEQYFGPGTRLTVT.

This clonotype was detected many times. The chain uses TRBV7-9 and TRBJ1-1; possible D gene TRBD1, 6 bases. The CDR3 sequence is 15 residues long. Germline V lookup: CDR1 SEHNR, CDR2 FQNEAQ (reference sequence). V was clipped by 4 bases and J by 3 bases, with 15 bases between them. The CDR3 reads CASSWTVGGDTEAFF. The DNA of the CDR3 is TGTGCCAGCAGCTGGACAGTGGGGGGCGACACTGAAGCTTTCTTT.

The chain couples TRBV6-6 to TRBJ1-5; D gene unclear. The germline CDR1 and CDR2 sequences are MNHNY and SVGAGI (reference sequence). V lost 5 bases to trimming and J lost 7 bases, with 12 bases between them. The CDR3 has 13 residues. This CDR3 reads CASSVTSRQPQHF. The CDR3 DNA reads TGTGCCAGCAGTGTGACTTCCAGGCAGCCCCAGCATTTT.

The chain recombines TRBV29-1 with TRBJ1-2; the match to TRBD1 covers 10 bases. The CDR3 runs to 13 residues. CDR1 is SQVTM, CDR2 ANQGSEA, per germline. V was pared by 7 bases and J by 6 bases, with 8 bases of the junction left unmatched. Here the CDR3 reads CSGQTGTGDGYTF. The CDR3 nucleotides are TGCAGCGGCCAGACAGGGACAGGGGATGGCTACACCTTC. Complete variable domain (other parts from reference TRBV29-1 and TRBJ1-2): SAVISQKPSRDICQRGTSLTIQCQVDSQVTMMFWYRQQPGQSLTLIATANQGSEATYESGFVIDKFPISRPNLTFSTLTVSNMSPEDSSIYLCSGQTGTGDGYTFGSGTRLTVV.

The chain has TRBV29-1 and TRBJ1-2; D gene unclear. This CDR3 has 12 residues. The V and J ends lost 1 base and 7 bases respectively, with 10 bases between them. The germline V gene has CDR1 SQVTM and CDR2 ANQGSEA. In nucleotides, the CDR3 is TGCAGCGTTGAAGCCGCCAGGCCTGGCTACACCTTC. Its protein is CSVEAARPGYTF.

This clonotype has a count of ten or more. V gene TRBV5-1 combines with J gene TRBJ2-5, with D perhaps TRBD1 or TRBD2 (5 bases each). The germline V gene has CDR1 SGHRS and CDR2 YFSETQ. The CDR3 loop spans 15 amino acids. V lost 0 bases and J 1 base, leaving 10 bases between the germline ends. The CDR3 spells CASSLVGDVQETQYF. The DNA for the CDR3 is TGCGCCAGCAGCTTGGTAGGGGACGTCCAAGAGACCCAGTACTTC.

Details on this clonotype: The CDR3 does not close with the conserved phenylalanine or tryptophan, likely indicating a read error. DNA for the CDR3: TGTGCCATCAGTGAGTCACCGGGTTTGGACACTTATGGCTACACCCTC. Its translation: CAISESPGLDTYGYTL. V gene TRBV10-3 combines with J gene TRBJ1-2; TRBD1 might be the D (5 bases). In germline, CDR1 is ENHRY, CDR2 SYGVKD. This CDR3 is 16 amino acids long. Deletions cut 0 bases from V and 5 bases from J, with 16 bases between.